The clone carrying this T cell receptor (beta chain) was detected many times. Its antigen remains unknown. These data originate in a study of CD8 T cells in ankylosing spondylitis. Study results and caveats: Among TCR beta sequences, a motif of several highly homologous variants appeared characteristic of ankylosing spondylitis blood.

The germline V gene encodes CDR1 SGHRS and CDR2 YFSETQ. This CDR3 contains 16 residues. V lost 4 bases and J lost 2; bases outside the gene matches: 6. One entry per CDR3 protein, called by TCRdb with MiXCR from the 5' RACE reads. The data show about 540,000 distinct CDR3 sequences, with over 9.5% seen just once and about 6.5% held by the top ten. The sample comprised blood, either unsorted or a sorted T cell fraction (not recorded which). The source is a male donor with ankylosing spondylitis. The chain uses TRBV5-1 and TRBJ2-2; 9 bases fit TRBD1. The CDR3 reads CASSLGQGSNTGELFF. The CDR3 DNA reads TGCGCCAGCAGCCTAGGACAGGGGTCAAACACCGGGGAGCTGTTTTTT.